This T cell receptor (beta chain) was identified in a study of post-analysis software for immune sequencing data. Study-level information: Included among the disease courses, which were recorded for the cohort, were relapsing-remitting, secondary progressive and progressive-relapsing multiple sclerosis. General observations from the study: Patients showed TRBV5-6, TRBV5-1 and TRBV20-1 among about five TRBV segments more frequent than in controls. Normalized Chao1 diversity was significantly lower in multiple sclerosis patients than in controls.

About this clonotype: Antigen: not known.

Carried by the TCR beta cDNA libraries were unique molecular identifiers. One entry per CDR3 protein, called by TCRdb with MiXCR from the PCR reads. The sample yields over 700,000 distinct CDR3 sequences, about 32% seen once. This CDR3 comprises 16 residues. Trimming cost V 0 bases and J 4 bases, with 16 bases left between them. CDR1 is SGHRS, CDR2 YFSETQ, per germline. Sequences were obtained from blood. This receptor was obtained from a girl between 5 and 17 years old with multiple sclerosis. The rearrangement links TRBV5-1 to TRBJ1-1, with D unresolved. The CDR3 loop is CASSLAVGSSGTEAFF. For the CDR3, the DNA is TGCGCCAGCAGCTTGGCCGTGGGGAGCTCGGGCACTGAAGCTTTCTTT.